What follows are 25 T cell receptor beta chains derived from one specimen sequenced in a study of beta chain features in type 1 diabetes. Since all of the isolated RNA was reverse transcribed, expressed TCRB transcripts were what got sequenced. The protocol was immunoSEQ multiplex PCR, while the TCRdb copy is restricted to in-frame clones and leaves out a portion. The profile shows fewer than 550,000 clones, about an eighth of them singletons. The sequencing sample was made of naive CD4+ T cells from blood. These receptors were obtained from a woman in her late teens or twenties in good health.

This sequence joins TRBV4-3 and TRBJ2-5, with TRBD2 as a possible D gene (6 bases). The CDR3 is made up of 14 amino acids. The V and J ends lost 2 bases and 5 bases respectively, with 12 bases between them. Per germline, CDR1 LGHNA and CDR2 YSLEER. The CDR3: CASSQLVAGETQYF. The CDR3 DNA is TGCGCCAGCAGCCAACTCGTGGCGGGGGAGACCCAGTACTTC.

The rearrangement uses TRBV19 and TRBJ2-1; 12 nucleotides agree with TRBD2. Germline V gene sequence: CDR1 LNHDA, CDR2 SQIVND (reference sequence). The CDR3 extends over 17 amino acids. J gave up 6 bases and V 3 bases, and 9 bases lay outside the gene matches. CDR3 in DNA: TGTGCCAGTAGTATGGGGCTAGCGGGAGGGCCGGGCAATGAGCAGTTCTTC. Encoded protein: CASSMGLAGGPGNEQFF.

This clone was observed a few times. The V and J genes are TRBV18 and TRBJ2-7; perhaps D is TRBD1 or TRBD2 (5 bases each). The CDR3 has 14 amino acids. The V end was cut by 3 bases, the J end by 6 bases, with 15 bases between. The germline V gene has CDR1 KGHSH and CDR2 LQKENI. CDR3 sequence: CASSPYGADREQYF. DNA of the CDR3: TGTGCCAGCTCACCGTACGGGGCGGACCGCGAGCAGTACTTC.

Written as DNA, the CDR3 is TGTGCCAGCAGGAGAGTCTGGGGGACCGATGAAGCTTTCTTT. This encodes CASRRVWGTDEAFF. V gene TRBV6-1 combines with J gene TRBJ1-1, with D possibly matching TRBD1 (5 bases). V was cut by 6 bases and J by 7 bases, with 18 bases left in between. Germline-derived CDR1 and CDR2 are MNHNS and SASEGT. This CDR3 is built from 14 residues.

Only a few counts were recorded for this clone. The chain is built from TRBV28 and TRBJ2-2; D is possibly TRBD1 (6 bases). Germline V lookup: CDR1 MDHEN, CDR2 SYDVKM. The CDR3 runs 14 residues. V gave up 5 bases and J gave up 2 bases, with 9 bases separating them. The CDR3 sequence: CASSLRGNTGELFF. CDR3 nucleotide sequence: TGTGCCAGCAGTCTCAGGGGAAACACCGGGGAGCTGTTTTTT.

This clone was seen many times. This same CDR3 is encoded by further DNA sequences in the sample. This sequence joins TRBV30 and TRBJ1-2, with D maybe TRBD1 (5 bases). Germline assignment: CDR1 GTSNPN and CDR2 SVGIG (reference sequence). The CDR3 length is 11 residues. Trimming shortened V by 0 bases and J by 7 bases, and 6 bases separated the two germline ends. The CDR3 bases are TGTGCCTGGAGTGTGAGGGGTGGCTACACCTTC. Its protein product is CAWSVRGGYTF.

J is TRBJ2-3 and V is TRBV9; possible D gene TRBD2, 5 bases. V lost 1 base, J lost 0 bases, and 12 bases lay in between. This CDR3 spans 16 amino acids. Germline assignment: CDR1 SGDLS and CDR2 YYNGEE. The CDR3 DNA follows: TGTGCCAGCAGCGTAAGAGGGCACTTAAGCACAGATACGCAGTATTTT. Protein: CASSVRGHLSTDTQYF.

This clone was seen more than once but under ten times. The V call is TRBV29-1, the J call TRBJ1-4, with a weak D call TRBD1 (6 bases). CDR3 size: 14 residues. CDR1 SQVTM and CDR2 ANQGSEA come from the germline V gene. The V and J ends lost 6 bases and 8 bases respectively, with 19 bases between them. This chain's CDR3 is CSVHRTEGDEKLFF. In DNA, the CDR3 is TGCAGCGTCCACAGGACAGAAGGGGACGAAAAACTGTTTTTT.

Details on this clone: At the DNA level, this CDR3 is encoded by other sequences in the same sample as well. This chain joins TRBV18 and TRBJ2-3; D remains unclear. The germline V gene encodes CDR1 KGHSH and CDR2 LQKENI. V gave up 3 bases and J gave up 6 bases, with 10 bases separating them. The CDR3 is 13 amino acids. As DNA, the CDR3 is TGTGCCAGCTCACCTACGGCCGGCGATACGCAGTATTTT. As protein: CASSPTAGDTQYF.

This clone was recorded a few times. In DNA, the CDR3 is TGCGCCAGCAGCTCCAGGGTGGGTACGCAGTATTTT. It is translated as CASSSRVGTQYF. The rearrangement uses TRBV5-1 and TRBJ2-3; weak D call: TRBD1 (5 bases). Trimming stripped 3 bases from V and 8 bases from J, with 10 bases between. The CDR3 is 12 residues long. Germline V gives CDR1 SGHRS, CDR2 YFSETQ.

A few counts support this clone. CDR3: CASSPRLAGATDTQYF. The CDR3 DNA is TGTGCCAGCTCACCTCGACTAGCGGGGGCCACAGATACGCAGTATTTT. The J gene is TRBJ2-3, the V gene TRBV18; 12 positions match TRBD2. Germline loops: CDR1 KGHSH, CDR2 LQKENI. This CDR3 region has 16 residues. V shed 3 bases and J 2 bases; nucleotides not matched to a gene: 3.

This clone was found a few times. The V gene is TRBV10-3, the J gene TRBJ2-3; D possibly uses TRBD1 or TRBD2 (5 bases each). Per germline, CDR1 ENHRY and CDR2 SYGVKD. V was clipped by 3 bases and J by 2 bases, with 12 bases between them. The CDR3 spans 15 residues. The CDR3 protein is CAISDEGFATDTQYF. CDR3 coding DNA: TGTGCCATCAGTGATGAGGGGTTTGCCACAGATACGCAGTATTTT.

This clone occurred many times. The rearrangement uses TRBV10-3 and TRBJ2-1; TRBD2 aligns across 10 bases. This CDR3 contains 13 residues. V gave up 11 bases and J gave up 5 bases; unmatched junction bases: 6. Germline V gene data show CDR1 as ENHRY and CDR2 as SYGVKD. In DNA form, the CDR3 reads TGTGCCTGCCATGGACTAGCGGACAATGAGCAGTTCTTC. Protein product: CACHGLADNEQFF.

This rearrangement joins TRBV7-8 to TRBJ2-7, with D unresolved. Per the germline V gene, CDR1 is SGHVS and CDR2 is FQNEAQ. CDR3 size: 13 residues. Trimming took off 3 bases at V and 7 bases at J, with 13 bases between the two ends. DNA of the CDR3: TGTGCCAGCAGCTTCGGACGGCTCGGGGAGCAGTACGTC. Translation: CASSFGRLGEQYV.

The chain combines TRBV2 with TRBJ2-2, with D perhaps TRBD1 (5 bases). Trimming took 9 bases from V and 3 from J, leaving 14 bases between them. The germline gives CDR1 SNHLY, CDR2 FYNNEI. The CDR3 extends over 14 amino acids. The CDR3 sequence: CASHFDSYTGELFF. CDR3 DNA sequence: TGTGCCAGTCATTTTGACAGCTACACCGGGGAGCTGTTTTTT.

The rearrangement joins TRBV7-8 to TRBJ2-3; D unclear. The germline V and J ends were trimmed by 5 bases and 4 bases, with 13 bases remaining between them. CDR3 length: 14 amino acids. The V gene's germline CDR1 is SGHVS and CDR2 FQNEAQ. The CDR3 sequence is CASSHTARADTQYF. The CDR3 coding sequence is TGTGCCAGCAGCCACACGGCCCGGGCAGATACGCAGTATTTT.

This clone was observed a few times. The chain uses TRBV18 and TRBJ2-5, with TRBD2 matching over 9 bases. Germline values: CDR1 KGHSH, CDR2 LQKENI. Trimming cost V 3 bases and J 5 bases; bases outside gene matches: 10. The CDR3 runs 16 residues. CDR3: CASSPRVSGRLETQYF. The CDR3 DNA reads TGTGCCAGCTCACCGAGGGTTAGCGGGAGATTGGAGACCCAGTACTTC.

The V gene is TRBV9, the J gene TRBJ1-3; no clear D. The germline CDR1 and CDR2 sequences are SGDLS and YYNGEE. The CDR3 sequence is 18 residues long. Trimming took 3 bases from V and 2 from J, leaving 21 bases between them. Here the CDR3 reads CASSDSIQKGLAGNTIYF. CDR3 DNA sequence: TGTGCCAGCAGCGATTCTATCCAGAAAGGCCTTGCTGGAAACACCATATATTTT.

In its sample, this clone was seen many times. The rearrangement uses TRBV30 and TRBJ2-7, with 11 bases matching TRBD1. This CDR3 spans 13 amino acids. Germline V CDR1 and CDR2: GTSNPN, SVGIG (reference sequence). V shed 1 base, J shed 4 bases, and the junction held 0 bases outside the gene matches. CDR3 protein: CAWSGDRGYEQYF. Here the CDR3 DNA reads TGTGCCTGGAGTGGGGACAGGGGGTACGAGCAGTACTTC.

CDR3 in DNA: TGTGCCAGCAGCCCCATAATAGCAGGGAACTATGGCTACACCTTC. This encodes CASSPIIAGNYGYTF. V usage is TRBV7-9 and J usage is TRBJ1-2; tentative D call: TRBD1 (5 bases). Germline V lookup: CDR1 SEHNR, CDR2 FQNEAQ (reference sequence). The CDR3 runs 15 residues. Trimming removed 5 bases at V and 2 bases at J, with 15 bases between. The full variable domain, its missing parts supplied by reference TRBV7-9 and TRBJ1-2, is DTGVSQNPRHKITKRGQNVTFRCDPISEHNRLYWYRQTLGQGPEFLTYFQNEAQLEKSRLLSDRFSAERPKGSFSTLEIQRTEQGDSAMYLCASSPIIAGNYGYTFGSGTRLTVV.

The chain links TRBV4-3 to TRBJ2-2; a weak D match, TRBD1 (5 bases). The CDR3 has 14 amino acids. CDR1 and CDR2 (germline): LGHNA, YSLEER. The germline V and J ends were trimmed by 0 bases and 10 bases, with 12 bases remaining between them. CDR3 nucleotide sequence: TGCGCCAGCAGCCAAGATAAGGGGAAGGAGGAGCTGTTTTTT. Protein product: CASSQDKGKEELFF.

The gene calls are TRBV18 and TRBJ1-2; no firm D call. The germline V gene encodes CDR1 KGHSH and CDR2 LQKENI. This CDR3 has 12 amino acids. Between the trimmed V and J ends, which lost 0 bases and 3 bases, there was a span of 2 bases. The CDR3 DNA reads TGTGCCAGCTCACCACCTGACTATGGCTACACCTTC. As protein: CASSPPDYGYTF.

The chain joins TRBV29-1 to TRBJ2-5; 7 bases line up with TRBD1. V lost 7 bases, J lost 4 bases, and 3 bases stayed unmatched. From germline, CDR1 is SQVTM and CDR2 ANQGSEA. This CDR3 contains 11 residues. The CDR3 protein is CSGGTVETQYF. The CDR3 bases are TGCAGCGGAGGGACAGTAGAGACCCAGTACTTC.

The CDR3 nucleotides are TGTGCCAGCTCCGTAGCGGGGGGCCCCCTCAATGAGCAGTTCTTC. Translation gives CASSVAGGPLNEQFF. The J gene is TRBJ2-1, the V gene TRBV18, with TRBD2 identical over 10 bases. The CDR3 consists of 15 residues. Germline trimming cut 6 bases from V and 6 bases from J; bases unmatched to any gene: 8. In germline, CDR1 is KGHSH, CDR2 LQKENI.

V gene TRBV28 combines with J gene TRBJ1-1, with D maybe TRBD1 (6 bases). CDR3 length equals 13 residues. V lost 10 bases, J lost 11 bases, and 23 bases lay in between. Per the germline V gene, CDR1 is MDHEN and CDR2 is SYDVKM. CDR3 in amino acids: CATALKLGAVAFF. The CDR3 coding sequence is TGTGCCACGGCACTGAAGCTGGGGGCCGTGGCTTTCTTT.